The next 25 T cell receptor beta chains were all read from a single sample in a study of blood T cell repertoires in COVID-19. Using immunoSEQ multiplex PCR, the repertoire was profiled, and TCRdb retains in-frame clones only, with some absent. The table shows tens of thousands of clones, with under 95% occurring only once. The sequencing input was peripheral blood. These TCRs come from a man between 45 and 60 years old with acute or convalescent COVID-19.

About this clone: The sample holds other DNA sequences that translate to the same CDR3. The chain joins TRBV7-9 to TRBJ2-5; TRBD1 is a possible D gene (5 bases). Germline-derived CDR1 and CDR2 are SEHNR and FQNEAQ (reference sequence). The length of the CDR3 is 15 residues. The ends were cut back, 5 bases at V and 5 bases at J, with 18 bases in the middle. DNA of the CDR3: TGTGCCAGCAGCGCCGGACAAGGGGAATCGGAGACCCAGTACTTC. Amino acid sequence: CASSAGQGESETQYF.

The chain recombines TRBV4-3 with TRBJ1-5; 7 nucleotides line up with TRBD1. The length of the CDR3 is 15 residues. Germline V gene data show CDR1 as LGHNA and CDR2 as YSLEER. After removal of 3 bases from V and 1 base from J, the junction contained 3 bases not matched to a gene. The CDR3: CASSHDRASNQPQHF. The CDR3 DNA sequence: TGCGCCAGCAGCCACGACAGGGCGAGCAATCAGCCCCAGCATTTT.

This clone was picked up a small number of times. This chain uses TRBV6-5 with TRBJ1-4; D may be TRBD1 (6 bases). CDR1 and CDR2 (germline): MNHEY, SVGAGI. V lost 6 bases to trimming and J lost 8 bases, with 19 bases between them. The length of the CDR3 is 15 residues. CDR3 DNA: TGTGCCAGCAGCCAATCGGGGGGCCGGGCGGAAAAACTGTTTTTT. Residues: CASSQSGGRAEKLFF.

The V gene is TRBV2, the J gene TRBJ2-7, with a possible D match to TRBD1 (5 bases). Germline V CDR1 and CDR2: SNHLY, FYNNEI. V was trimmed by 7 bases and J by 7 bases, leaving 17 bases between them. The CDR3 runs to 13 residues. The CDR3 reads CASKLGREGEQYV. In DNA form, the CDR3 reads TGTGCCAGCAAATTGGGCAGGGAAGGAGAGCAGTACGTC.

V usage is TRBV2 and J usage is TRBJ1-2, with D perhaps TRBD1 (6 bases). Germline V CDR1 and CDR2: SNHLY, FYNNEI. CDR3 length: 15 residues. With 4 bases removed from V and 5 bases from J, the gap between germline ends came to 17 bases. The CDR3 bases are TGTGCCAGCAGTGTCGGACAGTCCCCCTATTATGGCTACACCTTC. It codes for CASSVGQSPYYGYTF.

V usage is TRBV19 and J usage is TRBJ2-2; TRBD1 matches 7 bases. Germline values: CDR1 LNHDA, CDR2 SQIVND (reference sequence). CDR3 length equals 18 residues. Unmatched junction bases numbered 14, after V lost 6 bases and J lost 1 base. CDR3 sequence reads: CASSKHPPGQVNTGELFF. In nucleotides, the CDR3 is TGTGCCAGTAGCAAACACCCACCCGGACAGGTGAACACCGGGGAGCTGTTTTTT.

This rearrangement joins TRBV6-5 to TRBJ2-7; TRBD1 agrees at 11 bases. The germline gives CDR1 MNHEY, CDR2 SVGAGI. J lost 2 bases, V lost 6 bases, and 6 bases had no gene match. The CDR3 totals 15 residues. CDR3 amino acids: CASSPDRGLAYEQYF. Here the CDR3 DNA reads TGTGCCAGCAGCCCGGACAGGGGGCTCGCCTACGAGCAGTACTTC.

The gene calls are TRBV19 and TRBJ2-7; the match to TRBD1 covers 7 bases. Germline loops: CDR1 LNHDA, CDR2 SQIVND (reference sequence). The CDR3 runs to 14 residues. Trimming at V came to 7 bases and at J to 0 bases, leaving 6 bases not matched to a gene. CDR3 protein: CASTKTGSSYEQYF. As DNA, the CDR3 is TGTGCCAGTACCAAGACAGGGAGCTCCTACGAGCAGTACTTC.

The J gene is TRBJ2-1, the V gene TRBV5-5, with TRBD2 as a possible D gene (5 bases). Germline CDR1 is SGHKS and CDR2 is YYEKEE (reference sequence). Trimming shortened V by 2 bases and J by 6 bases, and 15 bases separated the two germline ends. CDR3 size: 15 residues. The CDR3 reads CASSFGDGPFNEQFF. CDR3 nucleotide sequence: TGTGCCAGCAGCTTCGGGGATGGCCCGTTCAATGAGCAGTTCTTC. Full variable domain (outside the CDR3, taken from reference TRBV5-5 and TRBJ2-1): DAGVTQSPTHLIKTRGQQVTLRCSPISGHKSVSWYQQVLGQGPQFIFQYYEKEERGRGNFPDRFSARQFPNYSSELNVNALLLGDSALYLCASSFGDGPFNEQFFGPGTRLTVL.

V usage is TRBV7-2 and J usage is TRBJ2-4; the D gene is possibly TRBD1 (6 bases). V was pared by 5 bases and J by 3 bases, with 14 bases between. The germline CDR1 and CDR2 sequences are SGHTA and FQGNSA. This CDR3 spans 15 amino acids. CDR3 DNA: TGTGCCAGCAGCCCGGTGGGGGCGATCAAAAACATTCAGTACTTC. Translated, it gives CASSPVGAIKNIQYF.

V usage is TRBV11-2 and J usage is TRBJ1-2, with 9 bases that match TRBD1. The germline CDR1 and CDR2 sequences are SGHAT and FQNNGV. The CDR3 runs to 16 residues. V was clipped by 3 bases and J by 0 bases; unmatched bases: 5. The CDR3 spells CASSFRTGVSNYGYTF. DNA of the CDR3: TGTGCCAGCAGCTTTAGGACAGGGGTTTCTAACTATGGCTACACCTTC. The full variable domain, completed using reference TRBV11-2 and TRBJ1-2, is EAGVAQSPRYKIIEKRQSVAFWCNPISGHATLYWYQQILGQGPKLLIQFQNNGVVDDSQLPKDRFSAERLKGVDSTLKIQPAKLEDSAVYLCASSFRTGVSNYGYTFGSGTRLTVV.

V is TRBV7-6 and J is TRBJ2-2; 9 bases line up with TRBD1. This CDR3 comprises 15 residues. Trimming at V came to 0 bases and at J to 9 bases, leaving 5 bases not matched to a gene. From germline, CDR1 is SGHVS and CDR2 FNYEAQ. CDR3 sequence: CASSLADRGSRELFF. The CDR3 DNA follows: TGTGCCAGCAGCTTAGCAGACAGGGGGAGCCGGGAGCTGTTTTTT.

V usage is TRBV30 and J usage is TRBJ1-1; D possibly corresponds to TRBD1 (6 bases). The germline gives CDR1 GTSNPN, CDR2 SVGIG (reference sequence). This CDR3 spans 13 amino acids. The V and J ends lost 3 bases and 5 bases respectively, with 13 bases between them. The CDR3, as DNA: TGTGCCTGGAGGAAACAGGGTGTAACTGAAGCTTTCTTT. Translated: CAWRKQGVTEAFF.

The gene calls are TRBV30 and TRBJ1-2, with D unclear. Trimming removed 1 base at V and 2 bases at J, with 5 bases between. The CDR3 covers 12 residues. Germline V gene lookup returns CDR1 GTSNPN and CDR2 SVGIG (reference sequence). This chain's CDR3 is CAWSASNYGYTF. In DNA, the CDR3 is TGTGCCTGGAGTGCCTCCAACTATGGCTACACCTTC. Full variable domain (remainder filled in from reference TRBV30 and TRBJ1-2): SQTIHQWPATLVQPVGSPLSLECTVEGTSNPNLYWYRQAAGRGLQLLFYSVGIGQISSEVPQNLSASRPQDRQFILSSKKLLLSDSGFYLCAWSASNYGYTFGSGTRLTVV.

The chain uses TRBV19 and TRBJ2-7, with D possibly TRBD1 on 6 matching bases. The CDR3 spans 13 residues. The germline V and J ends were trimmed by 4 bases and 3 bases, with 10 bases remaining between them. Germline loops: CDR1 LNHDA, CDR2 SQIVND (reference sequence). In DNA, the CDR3 is TGTGCCAGTAGTACAGACAGGAACTACGAGCAGTACTTC. Its protein is CASSTDRNYEQYF.

This clone showed up just once. The gene calls are TRBV28 and TRBJ1-2, with 7 bases that match TRBD1. Germline CDR1 is MDHEN and CDR2 is SYDVKM. V was pared by 2 bases and J by 1 base, with 1 base of the junction left unmatched. The CDR3 sequence is 14 residues long. CDR3 coding DNA: TGTGCCAGCAGTTTAGGGACAGTTAACTATGGCTACACCTTC. As protein: CASSLGTVNYGYTF.

The V call is TRBV7-2, the J call TRBJ1-1; D is unresolved. CDR3 length equals 14 residues. Trimming removed 1 base at V and 1 base at J, with 7 bases between. Germline loops: CDR1 SGHTA, CDR2 FQGNSA. CDR3 residues: CASSLVAPNTEAFF. Here the CDR3 DNA reads TGTGCCAGCAGCTTAGTGGCCCCGAACACTGAAGCTTTCTTT.

The chain uses TRBV10-3 and TRBJ2-6; D remains ambiguous. Germline V gives CDR1 ENHRY, CDR2 SYGVKD. The CDR3 has 16 residues. Trimming pared 0 bases from V and 0 bases from J, leaving 6 bases between. The CDR3 spells CAISESLSSGANVLTF. The DNA of the CDR3 is TGTGCCATCAGTGAGTCTCTTTCCTCTGGGGCCAACGTCCTGACTTTC.

This clone came up a few times. This chain uses TRBV7-2 with TRBJ1-6; 9 nucleotides align to TRBD1. This CDR3 is built from 15 residues. Germline V lookup: CDR1 SGHTA, CDR2 FQGNSA. V trimming: 5 bases; J trimming: 7 bases; junction bases outside the gene matches: 6. Here the CDR3 reads CASSPQTGGNSPLHF. The CDR3 region has the DNA TGTGCCAGCAGCCCCCAGACAGGGGGAAATTCACCCCTCCACTTT.

The chain links TRBV30 to TRBJ1-1, with unresolved D. Germline V lookup: CDR1 GTSNPN, CDR2 SVGIG (reference sequence). The V end lost 7 bases, the J end lost 1 base, and 16 bases lay between the germline ends. The CDR3 contains 14 residues. This CDR3 reads CAFTRQIQNTEAFF. As DNA, the CDR3 is TGTGCCTTCACACGACAAATTCAGAACACTGAAGCTTTCTTT.

The chain is built from TRBV5-1 and TRBJ2-5, with 8 bases lining up with TRBD1. V was pared by 1 base and J by 5 bases, with 10 bases of the junction left unmatched. The V gene's germline CDR1 is SGHRS and CDR2 YFSETQ. This CDR3 spans 16 amino acids. The CDR3 region is CASSLTQDRVGETQYF. The CDR3, as DNA: TGCGCCAGCAGCTTGACCCAGGACAGGGTCGGGGAGACCCAGTACTTC.

The gene calls are TRBV19 and TRBJ1-1, with 7 bases identical to TRBD1. J gave up 3 bases and V 6 bases, and 4 bases lay outside the gene matches. Germline lookup yields CDR1 LNHDA and CDR2 SQIVND (reference sequence). The CDR3 covers 13 residues. As DNA, the CDR3 is TGTGCCAGTAGGTACAGGGGCGACACTGAAGCTTTCTTT. This encodes CASRYRGDTEAFF. Using reference TRBV19 and TRBJ1-1 for the parts outside the CDR3, the full variable domain is DGGITQSPKYLFRKEGQNVTLSCEQNLNHDAMYWYRQDPGQGLRLIYYSQIVNDFQKGDIAEGYSVSREKKESFPLTVTSAQKNPTAFYLCASRYRGDTEAFFGQGTRLTVV.

The chain couples TRBV12-3 or TRBV12-4 to TRBJ2-1; D remains unclear. Trimming removed 1 base from V and 9 bases from J, with 10 bases in between. The CDR3 extends over 13 amino acids. CDR3 residues: CASSLGEFAEQFF. CDR3 DNA: TGTGCCAGCAGTTTAGGAGAATTCGCTGAGCAGTTCTTC.

This clone occurred once. The CDR3 is CAWSKGVESYNEQFF. The CDR3 nucleotides read TGTGCCTGGAGTAAAGGGGTTGAATCCTACAATGAGCAGTTCTTC. The chain is built from TRBV30 and TRBJ2-1; maybe TRBD1 (5 bases). CDR1 is GTSNPN and CDR2 is SVGIG in the germline V gene (reference sequence). CDR3 length: 15 residues. Deletions cut 2 bases from V and 1 base from J, with 12 bases between.

V gene TRBV7-3 combines with J gene TRBJ1-2; TRBD1 matches at 7 bases. The CDR3 totals 15 residues. Germline V lookup: CDR1 SGHTA, CDR2 FQGTGA. V shed 5 bases, J shed 4 bases, and the junction held 10 bases outside the gene matches. CDR3 sequence (DNA): TGTGCCAGCAGCCCCCAAGGACAGGCCGCCTATGGCTACACCTTC. This encodes CASSPQGQAAYGYTF. Full variable domain (remainder filled in from reference TRBV7-3 and TRBJ1-2): GAGVSQTPSNKVTEKGKYVELRCDPISGHTALYWYRQSLGQGPEFLIYFQGTGAADDSGLPNDRFFAVRPEGSVSTLKIQRTERGDSAVYLCASSPQGQAAYGYTFGSGTRLTVV.